The sequence of this TCR beta chain was determined in a study of blood T cell repertoires in COVID-19. Overall study context: Acute and convalescent COVID-19 specimens originated in the United States, Italy and Spain. T cells, B-cell-depleted T cells, or PBMCs supplied cDNA or gDNA.

Seattle patients were enrolled during active infection and followed longitudinally. As handled by the study authors: Reference gene primer amplification gave estimated nucleated cell counts. Sequenced by immunoSEQ multiplex PCR; TCRdb stores in-frame clones only, minus some. Clone size and the V and J calls come from that table; the DNA yielded D and trimming. The sample yields roughly 500,000 clones, roughly nine tenths seen once. The TCR comes from a man between 18 and 35 years old with COVID-19, enrolled during active disease. The specimen was peripheral blood.

The CDR3, as DNA: TGTGCCAGCAGCTTGGTTCCGGTAAACACCGGGGAGCTGTTTTTT. Its protein product is CASSLVPVNTGELFF. This rearrangement joins TRBV5-6 to TRBJ2-2; D unresolved. The CDR3 covers 15 residues. Germline V gene lookup returns CDR1 SGHDT and CDR2 YYEEEE. V was trimmed by 0 bases and J by 2 bases, leaving 8 bases between them.